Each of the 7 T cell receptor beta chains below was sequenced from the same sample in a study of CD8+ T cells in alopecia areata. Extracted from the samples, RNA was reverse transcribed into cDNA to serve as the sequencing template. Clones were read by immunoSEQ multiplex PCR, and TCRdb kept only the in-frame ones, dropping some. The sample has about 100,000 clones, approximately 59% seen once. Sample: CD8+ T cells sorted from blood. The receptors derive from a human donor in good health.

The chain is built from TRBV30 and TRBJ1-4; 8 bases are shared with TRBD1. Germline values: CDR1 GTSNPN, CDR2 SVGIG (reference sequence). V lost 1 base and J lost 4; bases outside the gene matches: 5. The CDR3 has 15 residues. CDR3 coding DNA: TGTGCCTGGAGTGGGGATGACAGGGGTAATGAAAAACTGTTTTTT. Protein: CAWSGDDRGNEKLFF.

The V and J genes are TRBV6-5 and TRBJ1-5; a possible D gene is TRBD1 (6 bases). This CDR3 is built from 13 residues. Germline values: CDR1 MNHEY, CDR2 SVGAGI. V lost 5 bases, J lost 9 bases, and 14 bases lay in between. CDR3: CASSEGLGGPQHF. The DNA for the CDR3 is TGTGCCAGCAGTGAAGGCTTAGGGGGGCCCCAGCATTTT.

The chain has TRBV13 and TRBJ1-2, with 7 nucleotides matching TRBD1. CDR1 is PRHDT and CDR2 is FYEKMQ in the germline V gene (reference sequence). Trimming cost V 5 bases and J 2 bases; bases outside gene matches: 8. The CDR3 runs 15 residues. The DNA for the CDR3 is TGTGCCAGCAGCGTAGCCGGGACAGAGAACTATGGCTACACCTTC. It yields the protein CASSVAGTENYGYTF.

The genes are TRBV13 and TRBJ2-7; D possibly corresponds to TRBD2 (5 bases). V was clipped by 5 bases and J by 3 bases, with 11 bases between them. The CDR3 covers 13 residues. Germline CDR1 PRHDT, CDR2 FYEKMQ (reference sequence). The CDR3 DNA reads TGTGCCAGCAGCAACACCGGGGACTACGAGCAGTACTTC. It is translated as CASSNTGDYEQYF.

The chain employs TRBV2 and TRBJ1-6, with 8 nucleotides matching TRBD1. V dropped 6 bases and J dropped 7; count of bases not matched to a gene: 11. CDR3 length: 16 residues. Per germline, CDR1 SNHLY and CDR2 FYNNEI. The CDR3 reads CASRDTNRGANSPLHF. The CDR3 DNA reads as TGTGCCAGCAGGGATACCAACAGGGGGGCAAATTCACCCCTCCACTTT.

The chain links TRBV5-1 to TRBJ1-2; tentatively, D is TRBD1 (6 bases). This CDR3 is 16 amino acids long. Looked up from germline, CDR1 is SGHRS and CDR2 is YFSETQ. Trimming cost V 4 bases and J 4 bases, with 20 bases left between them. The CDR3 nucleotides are TGCGCCAGCAGCCCGGGTCCGGGGGCTAGTATCTATGGCTACACCTTC. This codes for CASSPGPGASIYGYTF.

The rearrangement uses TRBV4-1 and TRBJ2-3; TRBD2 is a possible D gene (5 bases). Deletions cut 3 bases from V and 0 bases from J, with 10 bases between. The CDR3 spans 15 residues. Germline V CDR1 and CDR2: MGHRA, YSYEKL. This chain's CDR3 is CASSHQRYSTDTQYF. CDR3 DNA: TGCGCCAGCAGCCACCAGCGGTATAGCACAGATACGCAGTATTTT.